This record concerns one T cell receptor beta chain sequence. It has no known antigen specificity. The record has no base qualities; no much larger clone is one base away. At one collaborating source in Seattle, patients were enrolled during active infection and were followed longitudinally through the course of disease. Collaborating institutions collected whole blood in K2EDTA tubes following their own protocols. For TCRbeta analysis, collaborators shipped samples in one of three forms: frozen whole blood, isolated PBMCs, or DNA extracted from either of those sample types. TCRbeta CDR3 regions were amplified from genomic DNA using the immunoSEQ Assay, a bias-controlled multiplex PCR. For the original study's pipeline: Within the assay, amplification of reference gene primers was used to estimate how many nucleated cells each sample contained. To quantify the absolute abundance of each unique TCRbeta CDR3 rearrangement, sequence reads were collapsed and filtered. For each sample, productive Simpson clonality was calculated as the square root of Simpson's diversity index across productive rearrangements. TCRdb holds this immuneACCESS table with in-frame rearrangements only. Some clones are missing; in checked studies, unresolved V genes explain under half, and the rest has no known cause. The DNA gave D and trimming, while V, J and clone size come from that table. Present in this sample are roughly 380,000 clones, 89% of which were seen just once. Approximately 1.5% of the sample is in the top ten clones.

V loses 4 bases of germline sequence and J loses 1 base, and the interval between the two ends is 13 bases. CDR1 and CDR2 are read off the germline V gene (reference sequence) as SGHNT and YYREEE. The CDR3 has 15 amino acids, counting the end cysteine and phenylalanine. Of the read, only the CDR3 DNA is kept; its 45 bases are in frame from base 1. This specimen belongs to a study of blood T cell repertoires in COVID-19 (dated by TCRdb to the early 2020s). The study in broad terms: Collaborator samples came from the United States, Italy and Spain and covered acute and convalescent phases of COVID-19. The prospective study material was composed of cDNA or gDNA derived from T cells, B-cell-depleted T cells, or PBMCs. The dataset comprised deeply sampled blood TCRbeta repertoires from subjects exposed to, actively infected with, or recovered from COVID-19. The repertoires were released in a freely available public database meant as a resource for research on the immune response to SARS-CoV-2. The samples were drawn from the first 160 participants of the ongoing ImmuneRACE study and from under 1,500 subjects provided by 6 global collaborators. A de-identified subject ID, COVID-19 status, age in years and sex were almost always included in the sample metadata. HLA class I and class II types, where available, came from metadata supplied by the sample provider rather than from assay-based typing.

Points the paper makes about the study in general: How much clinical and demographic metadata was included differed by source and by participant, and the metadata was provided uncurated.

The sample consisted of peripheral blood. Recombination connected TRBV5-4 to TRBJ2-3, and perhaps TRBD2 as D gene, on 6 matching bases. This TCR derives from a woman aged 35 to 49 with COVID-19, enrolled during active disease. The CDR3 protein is CASSPPSGGTDTQYF. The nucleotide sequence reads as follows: TGTGCCAGCAGCCCCCCGTCGGGGGGCACAGATACGCAGTATTTT.